The rows below give T cell receptor beta chains drawn from one sample of a study of cytomegalovirus exposure and HLA in healthy donors. Only in-frame clones appear in the TCRdb table, and some are missing; sequencing was by immunoSEQ multiplex PCR. The data contain 70,000 or so clones, about 94% of them seen just once; the ten biggest clones take up about 0.93%. Sample: PBMCs. The receptors originated from a young woman in good health and CMV-seronegative. The CDR3 runs from the conserved cysteine through the conserved F or W. The order of the fields is clone size, V gene, J gene, D gene, CDR3 protein, CDR3 DNA. A D gene is named only where the DNA matches it firmly. Clone size is given for some rows only: seen once, a few or many times, or a class if the clone is expanded.

clone size: NA
V gene: TRBV4-1
J gene: TRBJ1-5
D gene: NA
CDR3 protein: CASSQALQGNQPQHF
CDR3 DNA: TGCGCCAGCAGCCAAGCTTTACAGGGCAATCAGCCCCAGCATTTT

clone size: NA
V gene: TRBV6-6
J gene: TRBJ1-3
D gene: NA
CDR3 protein: CASSFSSGNTIYF
CDR3 DNA: TGTGCCAGCAGTTTTAGCTCTGGAAACACCATATATTTT

clone size: NA
V gene: TRBV1
J gene: TRBJ2-1
D gene: NA
CDR3 protein: CTSSHGDSGARGLKHNEQFF
CDR3 DNA: TGCACCAGCAGCCATGGGGATAGCGGGGCACGGGGATTAAAACACAATGAGCAGTTCTTC

clone size: NA
V gene: TRBV27
J gene: TRBJ1-1
D gene: NA
CDR3 protein: CASSLLVNTEAFF
CDR3 DNA: TGTGCCAGCAGTTTATTAGTGAACACTGAAGCTTTCTTT

clone size: NA
V gene: TRBV4-2
J gene: TRBJ2-7
D gene: TRBD2
CDR3 protein: CASSQHFSGGNYEQYF
CDR3 DNA: TGTGCCAGCAGCCAACACTTTAGCGGGGGGAACTACGAGCAGTACTTC

clone size: NA
V gene: TRBV29-1
J gene: TRBJ2-5
D gene: TRBD2
CDR3 protein: CSYIDAGEIQYF
CDR3 DNA: TGCAGCTATATAGATGCGGGGGAGATCCAGTACTTC

clone size: NA
V gene: TRBV7-9
J gene: TRBJ2-1
D gene: TRBD2
CDR3 protein: CASSTPASGSSYNEQFF
CDR3 DNA: TGTGCCAGCAGCACACCAGCTAGCGGGAGCTCCTACAATGAGCAGTTCTTC

clone size: NA
V gene: TRBV9
J gene: TRBJ2-7
D gene: NA
CDR3 protein: CASSTAAGSYEQYF
CDR3 DNA: TGTGCCAGCAGCACAGCCGCAGGCTCCTACGAGCAGTACTTC

clone size: NA
V gene: TRBV9
J gene: TRBJ2-1
D gene: TRBD2
CDR3 protein: CASSVEGTSAYNEQFF
CDR3 DNA: TGTGCCAGCAGCGTAGAGGGGACTAGCGCCTACAATGAGCAGTTCTTC

clone size: NA
V gene: TRBV6-5
J gene: TRBJ2-7
D gene: TRBD2
CDR3 protein: CASSYTSGSSYEQYF
CDR3 DNA: TGTGCCAGCAGTTACACTAGCGGGAGCTCCTACGAGCAGTACTTC

clone size: NA
V gene: TRBV7-3
J gene: TRBJ2-3
D gene: NA
CDR3 protein: CASSLGAGAADTQYF
CDR3 DNA: TGTGCCAGCAGCCTGGGGGCGGGGGCAGCAGATACGCAGTATTTT

clone size: NA
V gene: TRBV18
J gene: TRBJ1-2
D gene: TRBD1
CDR3 protein: CASSPLRQGTYGYTF
CDR3 DNA: TGTGCCAGCTCACCACTGAGACAGGGGACCTATGGCTACACCTTC

clone size: NA
V gene: TRBV9
J gene: TRBJ2-1
D gene: TRBD1
CDR3 protein: CASSATGTGYNEQFF
CDR3 DNA: TGTGCCAGCAGCGCAACCGGGACAGGGTACAATGAGCAGTTCTTC

clone size: NA
V gene: TRBV2
J gene: TRBJ2-7
D gene: NA
CDR3 protein: CASSDDKLSYEQYF
CDR3 DNA: TGTGCCAGCAGCGATGACAAGCTCTCCTACGAGCAGTACTTC

clone size: NA
V gene: TRBV12-5
J gene: TRBJ2-7
D gene: NA
CDR3 protein: CASGLVLGGVTYEQYF
CDR3 DNA: TGTGCTAGTGGTTTGGTACTAGGGGGGGTCACCTACGAGCAGTACTTC

clone size: NA
V gene: TRBV29-1
J gene: TRBJ2-3
D gene: NA
CDR3 protein: CSVDREGTDTQYF
CDR3 DNA: TGCAGCGTTGATAGGGAGGGCACAGATACGCAGTATTTT

clone size: NA
V gene: TRBV10-3
J gene: TRBJ2-1
D gene: NA
CDR3 protein: CAISGDGSLYNEQFF
CDR3 DNA: TGTGCCATCAGTGGGGACGGGAGCCTCTACAATGAGCAGTTCTTC

clone size: once
V gene: TRBV11-2
J gene: TRBJ2-2
D gene: TRBD1
CDR3 protein: CASSFPGQGAGELFF
CDR3 DNA: TGTGCCAGCAGCTTCCCGGGACAGGGAGCCGGGGAGCTGTTTTTT

clone size: NA
V gene: TRBV7-8
J gene: TRBJ2-1
D gene: TRBD2
CDR3 protein: CASSYGRLAGARNEQFF
CDR3 DNA: TGTGCCAGCAGCTACGGTCGACTAGCGGGGGCCAGGAATGAGCAGTTCTTC

clone size: NA
V gene: TRBV4-1
J gene: TRBJ2-3
D gene: TRBD1
CDR3 protein: CASSQGRSGQGTDTQYF
CDR3 DNA: TGCGCCAGCAGCCAAGGTCGGTCCGGACAGGGGACAGATACGCAGTATTTT

clone size: NA
V gene: TRBV4-1
J gene: TRBJ1-5
D gene: NA
CDR3 protein: CASSQANNRGNQPQHF
CDR3 DNA: TGCGCCAGCAGCCAAGCCAATAACAGGGGCAATCAGCCCCAGCATTTT

clone size: NA
V gene: TRBV6-5
J gene: TRBJ1-2
D gene: NA
CDR3 protein: CASGGFYGYTF
CDR3 DNA: TGTGCCAGCGGAGGGTTTTATGGCTACACCTTC

clone size: NA
V gene: TRBV30
J gene: TRBJ2-5
D gene: TRBD2
CDR3 protein: CAWSVGLAGETQYF
CDR3 DNA: TGTGCCTGGAGTGTGGGACTAGCGGGAGAGACCCAGTACTTC

clone size: NA
V gene: TRBV2
J gene: TRBJ1-2
D gene: TRBD1
CDR3 protein: CASSPGQDGYTF
CDR3 DNA: TGTGCCAGCAGCCCGGGACAGGATGGCTACACCTTC

clone size: few
V gene: TRBV9
J gene: TRBJ2-5
D gene: TRBD2
CDR3 protein: CASSSGGETQYF
CDR3 DNA: TGTGCCAGCAGCTCCGGGGGGGAGACCCAGTACTTC

clone size: NA
V gene: TRBV19
J gene: TRBJ2-7
D gene: TRBD2
CDR3 protein: CASSMTGGLDYEQYF
CDR3 DNA: TGTGCCAGTAGTATGACCGGCGGACTAGACTACGAGCAGTACTTC

clone size: NA
V gene: TRBV4-1
J gene: TRBJ1-5
D gene: TRBD1
CDR3 protein: CASSQDINDRGLTRPQHF
CDR3 DNA: TGCGCCAGCAGCCAAGATATTAACGACAGGGGATTGACTAGGCCCCAGCATTTT

clone size: NA
V gene: TRBV4-3
J gene: TRBJ1-2
D gene: TRBD1
CDR3 protein: CASSQDVGTVPGGYTF
CDR3 DNA: TGCGCCAGCAGCCAAGACGTCGGGACAGTTCCTGGGGGCTACACCTTC

clone size: NA
V gene: TRBV6-4
J gene: TRBJ2-2
D gene: NA
CDR3 protein: CATKQGNTGELFF
CDR3 DNA: TGTGCCACCAAACAGGGAAACACCGGGGAGCTGTTTTTT

clone size: NA
V gene: TRBV19
J gene: TRBJ2-3
D gene: TRBD2
CDR3 protein: CASSTGLAADTQYF
CDR3 DNA: TGTGCCAGTAGTACTGGACTAGCGGCAGATACGCAGTATTTT

clone size: NA
V gene: TRBV27
J gene: TRBJ2-5
D gene: NA
CDR3 protein: CASSPDQETQYF
CDR3 DNA: TGTGCCAGCAGTCCCGACCAAGAGACCCAGTACTTC

clone size: NA
V gene: TRBV27
J gene: TRBJ1-4
D gene: TRBD1
CDR3 protein: CASSSTGGGNEKLFF
CDR3 DNA: TGTGCCAGCAGTTCAACAGGGGGGGGTAATGAAAAACTGTTTTTT

clone size: NA
V gene: TRBV5-6
J gene: TRBJ1-2
D gene: TRBD1
CDR3 protein: CASSLAGGHGYTF
CDR3 DNA: TGTGCCAGCAGCTTGGCAGGGGGCCATGGCTACACCTTC

clone size: NA
V gene: TRBV14
J gene: TRBJ1-2
D gene: NA
CDR3 protein: CASSPGGADYGYTF
CDR3 DNA: TGTGCCAGCAGCCCGGGCGGGGCTGACTATGGCTACACCTTC

clone size: once
V gene: TRBV5-5
J gene: TRBJ2-2
D gene: TRBD2
CDR3 protein: CASSGGLAGTGELFF
CDR3 DNA: TGTGCCAGCAGCGGGGGACTAGCTGGGACCGGGGAGCTGTTTTTT